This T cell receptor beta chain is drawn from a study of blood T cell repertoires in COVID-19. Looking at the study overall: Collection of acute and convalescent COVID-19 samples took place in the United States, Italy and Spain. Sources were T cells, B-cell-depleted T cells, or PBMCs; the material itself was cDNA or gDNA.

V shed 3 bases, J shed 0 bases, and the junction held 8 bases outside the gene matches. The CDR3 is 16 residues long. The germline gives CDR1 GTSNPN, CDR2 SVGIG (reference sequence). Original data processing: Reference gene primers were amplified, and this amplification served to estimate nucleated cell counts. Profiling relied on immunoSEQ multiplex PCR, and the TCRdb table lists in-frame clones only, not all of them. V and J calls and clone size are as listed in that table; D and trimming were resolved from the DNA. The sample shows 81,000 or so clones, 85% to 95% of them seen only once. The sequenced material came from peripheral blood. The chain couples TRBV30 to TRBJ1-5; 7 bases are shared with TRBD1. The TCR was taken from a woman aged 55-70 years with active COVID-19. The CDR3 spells CAWRLEQGYSNQPQHF. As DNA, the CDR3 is TGTGCCTGGAGACTAGAACAGGGGTATAGCAATCAGCCCCAGCATTTT.